The rows below give T cell receptor beta chains drawn from one sample of a study of cytomegalovirus exposure and HLA in healthy donors. The method was immunoSEQ multiplex PCR; TCRdb's version includes in-frame clones alone and lacks a portion of them. The sample holds approximately 200,000 clones, 70% to 80% seen once. The source material was PBMCs. The source is a man aged 40-49 years in good health and CMV-seronegative. Both conserved end residues are part of each CDR3. A D gene is named only where the DNA matches it firmly. Clone size appears in some rows only: once, few, many, or a class for an expanded clone.

D	size	V	J	DNA	CDR3
NA	NA	TRBV7-6	TRBJ2-3	TGTGCCAGCAGCTTAGGATTGCGGGGAGTCAATCCTTCTAGCACAGATACGCAGTATTTT	CASSLGLRGVNPSSTDTQYF
NA	NA	TRBV15	TRBJ2-1	TGTGCCACCAGCATTCAGGGGAGGGGGGTGCAGTTCTTC	CATSIQGRGVQFF
TRBD2	NA	TRBV9	TRBJ2-2	TGTGCCAGCAGCGTAGTCAGCGGGAGGAACACCGGGGAGCTGTTTTTT	CASSVVSGRNTGELFF
NA	NA	TRBV7-2	TRBJ1-3	TGTGCCAGCAGCTTAGGCTCCAGGGCTTCTGGAAACACCATATATTTT	CASSLGSRASGNTIYF
TRBD2	NA	TRBV19	TRBJ2-7	TGTGCCAGTAGTATAGATTCACTAGCGGGCAGGTACGAGCAGTACTTC	CASSIDSLAGRYEQYF
NA	NA	TRBV2	TRBJ2-7	TGTGCCAGCAGTTGGGACTTGACAGTATTTCCCTCCTACGAGCAGTACTTC	CASSWDLTVFPSYEQYF
TRBD1	NA	TRBV19	TRBJ2-1	TGTGCCAGTAGTCGACAGGGACCGGGTGAGCAGTTCTTC	CASSRQGPGEQFF
NA	NA	TRBV7-8	TRBJ2-7	TGTGCCAGCAGCTTAGTTTTCTCGGTTTCCACCTACGAGCAGTACTTC	CASSLVFSVSTYEQYF
NA	NA	TRBV19	TRBJ2-7	TGTGCCAGTAGACTTTCCCCCGGGACTTCCTACGAGCAGTACTTC	CASRLSPGTSYEQYF
TRBD2	NA	TRBV5-1	TRBJ2-1	TGCGCCAGCAGCCGTACTAGCGGGAGGTACAATGAGCAGTTCTTC	CASSRTSGRYNEQFF
NA	NA	TRBV7-2	TRBJ1-2	TGTGCCAGCAGCCCTACAGGGCCGGGCTATGGCTACACCTTC	CASSPTGPGYGYTF
TRBD2	NA	TRBV6-6	TRBJ2-7	TGTGCCAGCAGTTTAGCGGGAGTGGCAGACGAGCAGTACTTC	CASSLAGVADEQYF
NA	NA	TRBV4-3	TRBJ2-5	TGCGCCAGCAGCCAAGTACCAGCGCAAGAGACCCAGTACTTC	CASSQVPAQETQYF
TRBD1	NA	TRBV4-3	TRBJ1-2	TGCGCCAGCAGCCGGGACAGGGCGAGCTATGGCTACACCTTC	CASSRDRASYGYTF
NA	NA	TRBV28	TRBJ2-4	TGTGCCAGCAGTTTCTCAGCGGCCTTAGCCAAAAACATTCAGTACTTC	CASSFSAALAKNIQYF
TRBD1	NA	TRBV27	TRBJ2-7	TGTGCCAGCGCTCTAGTTATGGGACAGACGTCCTACGAGCAGTACTTC	CASALVMGQTSYEQYF
TRBD1	NA	TRBV5-4	TRBJ2-7	TGTGCCAGCAGAGGACAGGGGGATCATGAGCAGTACTTC	CASRGQGDHEQYF
TRBD2	NA	TRBV27	TRBJ2-1	TGTGCCAGCAGTTTGACAGCGGGGAGCTCCTACAATGAGCAGTTCTTC	CASSLTAGSSYNEQFF
NA	NA	TRBV19	TRBJ2-1	TGTGCCAGTAGTCTCGGAGACTACAATGAGCAGTTCTTC	CASSLGDYNEQFF
TRBD1	NA	TRBV30	TRBJ1-2	TGTGCCTGGAGTGTGGGACAGCTCCTTCTTAACTATGGCTACACCTTC	CAWSVGQLLLNYGYTF
NA	NA	TRBV5-4	TRBJ2-7	TGTGCCAGCAGCTTGAACCTCGGAGGGGAGCAGTACTTC	CASSLNLGGEQYF
NA	NA	TRBV7-9	TRBJ2-7	TGTGCCAGCAGCTTAGCATGGACTACCCATGCCTACGAGCAGTACTTC	CASSLAWTTHAYEQYF
TRBD2	NA	TRBV4-1	TRBJ2-7	TGCGCCAGCAGCCCGAGGGAGGGGCCCTTGGAGCAGTACTTC	CASSPREGPLEQYF
TRBD2	NA	TRBV6-5	TRBJ2-3	TGTGCCAGCAGTTACTCGAGGGGGGCGGGGGGCGGTACGCAGTATTTT	CASSYSRGAGGGTQYF
TRBD1	NA	TRBV6-5	TRBJ1-1	TGTGCCAGCGCTCTCGGGACAGCCAACACTGAAGCTTTCTTT	CASALGTANTEAFF
NA	NA	TRBV5-8	TRBJ1-1	TGTGCCAGCATCGAAGGACAGAACACTGAAGCTTTCTTT	CASIEGQNTEAFF
NA	once	TRBV19	TRBJ2-2	TGTGCCAGTAGTATCGGCGAGGGCAGAGGGTTAGGGGAGCTGTTTTTT	CASSIGEGRGLGELFF
TRBD1	once	TRBV5-1	TRBJ1-1	TGCGCCAGCAGCTTGGTTAAAAGTGGAGGGGGCCGTACTGAAGCTTTCTTT	CASSLVKSGGGRTEAFF
NA	once	TRBV9	TRBJ1-3	TGTGCCAGCAGCCCCCTCGAGATGGGGCGCGGAAACACCATATATTTT	CASSPLEMGRGNTIYF
TRBD1	NA	TRBV4-1	TRBJ2-7	TGCGCCAGCAGCCTTTCGACAGGGGCCACCTACGAGCAGTACTTC	CASSLSTGATYEQYF
NA	NA	TRBV6-6	TRBJ2-5	TGTGCCAGCAGTTACCCCCCAGGGGGAGGAGAGACCCAGTACTTC	CASSYPPGGGETQYF
NA	NA	TRBV30	TRBJ2-3	TGTGCCTGGAGTGTACGTTCAGATTTCACAGATACGCAGTATTTT	CAWSVRSDFTDTQYF
TRBD1	NA	TRBV19	TRBJ2-7	TGTGCCAGTAGTATAGGGACAGGGTACGAGCAGTACTTC	CASSIGTGYEQYF
NA	NA	TRBV7-2	TRBJ2-5	TGTGCCAGCAGCTTAGAACGCCTAGGGACCCAGTACTTC	CASSLERLGTQYF
TRBD1	NA	TRBV4-2	TRBJ2-5	TGTGCCAGCAGCCAGGGAGGACAGGGCGAGGGGACCCAGTACTTC	CASSQGGQGEGTQYF